The 14 T cell receptor beta chains in this list originate from one sample, sequenced in a study of blood T cell repertoires in COVID-19 (dated by TCRdb to about 2020). Receptors were amplified or captured by the immunoSEQ multiplex PCR assay. TCRdb took over this immuneACCESS table, retaining in-frame rearrangements with V and J assigned. Such tables are incomplete; in checked studies, under half of the missing clones stem from an unresolved V gene, and the remainder is unexplained. The sample table lists 94,000 or so clones, 85% to 90% of them with a count of one. The ten largest clones capture approximately 4.8% of the sample. The sequenced sample was peripheral blood. These receptors came from a woman older than 75 with active COVID-19.

The CDR3 loop reads CASSHGANSDTQYF. As DNA, the CDR3 is TGTGCCAGCAGCCATGGGGCGAACTCAGATACGCAGTATTTT. This chain joins TRBV7-2 and TRBJ2-3, with TRBD1 as a possible D gene (5 bases). Trimming cost V 5 bases and J 4 bases, with 13 bases left between them. Germline V gives CDR1 SGHTA, CDR2 FQGNSA. The length of the CDR3 is 14 residues.

This clone was picked up one time. The chain uses TRBV4-3 and TRBJ2-1; D gene unclear. The CDR3 covers 15 residues. Trimming shortened V by 1 base and J by 5 bases, and 12 bases separated the two germline ends. Germline loops: CDR1 LGHNA, CDR2 YSLEER. The DNA of the CDR3 is TGCGCCAGCAGCCAAGCTCGCGGAACAAACAATGAGCAGTTCTTC. Encoded protein: CASSQARGTNNEQFF.

This clone appeared a single time. The rearrangement links TRBV10-3 to TRBJ2-5, with D perhaps matching TRBD2 (5 bases). The CDR3 contains 13 residues. V gave up 11 bases and J gave up 1 base, with 14 bases separating them. Germline-derived CDR1 and CDR2 are ENHRY and SYGVKD. CDR3 in DNA: TGTGCCTCGAGAGGGAACAGCCAAGAGACCCAGTACTTC. Translating it yields CASRGNSQETQYF.

The chain links TRBV5-4 to TRBJ2-1, with 7 bases lining up with TRBD1. The CDR3 sequence is 14 residues long. Germline CDR1 and CDR2: SGHNT and YYREEE (reference sequence). Trimming removed 9 bases from V and 8 bases from J; junction bases left unmatched: 14. CDR3 region: CAMLQGNRLDEQFF. CDR3 nucleotides: TGTGCCATGCTACAGGGGAATCGGCTCGATGAGCAGTTCTTC. The full variable domain, completed using reference TRBV5-4 and TRBJ2-1, is ETGVTQSPTHLIKTRGQQVTLRCSSQSGHNTVSWYQQALGQGPQFIFQYYREEENGRGNFPPRFSGLQFPNYSSELNVNALELDDSALYLCAMLQGNRLDEQFFGPGTRLTVL.

The chain links TRBV11-2 to TRBJ2-1; perhaps TRBD1 as D (7 bases). The germline V gene encodes CDR1 SGHAT and CDR2 FQNNGV. V was clipped by 0 bases and J by 5 bases, with 11 bases between them. CDR3 length equals 15 residues. CDR3 sequence: CASSLDGRGDNEQFF. The CDR3 DNA reads TGTGCCAGCAGCTTAGACGGCAGGGGGGACAATGAGCAGTTCTTC.

This chain uses TRBV7-9 with TRBJ1-2, with 10 bases lining up with TRBD1. Germline assignment: CDR1 SEHNR and CDR2 FQNEAQ (reference sequence). V dropped 3 bases and J dropped 4; count of bases not matched to a gene: 8. The CDR3 is 16 residues long. The CDR3 DNA sequence: TGTGCCAGCAGCTTGGGACAGGGGAGAGGGGGCTATGGCTACACCTTC. Protein product: CASSLGQGRGGYGYTF.

This clone was seen only a few times. The V and J genes are TRBV29-1 and TRBJ1-5; no reliable D call. Germline V gives CDR1 SQVTM, CDR2 ANQGSEA. The CDR3 has 12 residues. Trimming cost V 4 bases and J 4 bases, with 8 bases left between them. CDR3 DNA: TGCAGCGTTGGAAGCGGAAATCAGCCCCAGCATTTT. Its translation is CSVGSGNQPQHF.

The V gene is TRBV7-3, the J gene TRBJ2-1; 11 bases match TRBD2. V lost 5 bases to trimming and J lost 10 bases; unmatched junction nucleotides: 13. The CDR3 is 16 residues long. In germline, CDR1 is SGHTA, CDR2 FQGTGA. The CDR3 loop is CASSLTPTIAGGEQFF. The CDR3 DNA sequence: TGTGCCAGCAGCCTTACACCGACCATAGCGGGAGGGGAGCAGTTCTTC.

There are a few counts of this clone. This chain connects TRBV5-4 to TRBJ2-2; the match to TRBD1 covers 7 bases. The CDR3 spans 14 residues. The ends lost 4 bases at V and 4 bases at J; junction bases unmatched: 4. Germline CDR1 SGHNT, CDR2 YYREEE (reference sequence). The CDR3 DNA reads as TGTGCCAGCAGCAAAGCAGGGGGCACCGGGGAGCTGTTTTTT. Translating gives CASSKAGGTGELFF.

The chain joins TRBV4-2 to TRBJ2-7; TRBD2 agrees at 7 bases. The junction had 7 bases not matched to a gene; V was cut back by 1 base and J by 7 bases. Germline V gene lookup returns CDR1 LGHNA and CDR2 YNFKEQ. CDR3 size: 14 residues. This chain's CDR3 is CASSQVPGREEQYF. The CDR3 coding sequence is TGTGCCAGCAGCCAAGTCCCGGGGCGGGAGGAGCAGTACTTC.

The chain employs TRBV5-1 and TRBJ2-5; 11 nucleotides agree with TRBD1. CDR3 length: 16 residues. Looked up from germline, CDR1 is SGHRS and CDR2 is YFSETQ. The V gene end was trimmed by 4 bases and the J gene end by 2 bases; junction bases not matched to a gene: 7. CDR3: CASSHNRDRGQETQYF. The CDR3 DNA follows: TGCGCCAGCAGCCACAACCGGGACAGGGGGCAAGAGACCCAGTACTTC.

The chain joins TRBV5-4 to TRBJ2-7; 10 positions agree with TRBD1. V dropped 4 bases and J dropped 4; count of bases not matched to a gene: 5. The CDR3 has 14 residues. Germline CDR1 is SGHNT and CDR2 is YYREEE (reference sequence). The CDR3 nucleotides are TGTGCCAGCAGCAGCCGGGACAGGGGTTACGAGCAGTACTTC. Translation: CASSSRDRGYEQYF. Together with reference TRBV5-4 and TRBJ2-7, the CDR3 gives the full variable domain: ETGVTQSPTHLIKTRGQQVTLRCSSQSGHNTVSWYQQALGQGPQFIFQYYREEENGRGNFPPRFSGLQFPNYSSELNVNALELDDSALYLCASSSRDRGYEQYFGPGTRLTVT.

CDR3 bases: TGCGCCAGCAGCCAAGATGTAGCGGGAGAGCGGGAGACCCAGTACTTC. As protein: CASSQDVAGERETQYF. The V call is TRBV4-3, the J call TRBJ2-5; TRBD2 aligns across 9 bases. Germline V gives CDR1 LGHNA, CDR2 YSLEER. CDR3 size: 16 residues. J lost 5 bases, V lost 0 bases, and 7 bases had no gene match.

J is TRBJ2-1 and V is TRBV9, with 10 bases fitting TRBD2. The CDR3 sequence is 18 residues long. CDR1 is SGDLS, CDR2 YYNGEE, per germline. J gave up 2 bases and V 0 bases, and 8 bases lay outside the gene matches. The CDR3 loop reads CASSVAGVLAGAYNEQFF. In nucleotides, the CDR3 is TGTGCCAGCAGCGTAGCAGGTGTCCTAGCGGGAGCCTACAATGAGCAGTTCTTC.